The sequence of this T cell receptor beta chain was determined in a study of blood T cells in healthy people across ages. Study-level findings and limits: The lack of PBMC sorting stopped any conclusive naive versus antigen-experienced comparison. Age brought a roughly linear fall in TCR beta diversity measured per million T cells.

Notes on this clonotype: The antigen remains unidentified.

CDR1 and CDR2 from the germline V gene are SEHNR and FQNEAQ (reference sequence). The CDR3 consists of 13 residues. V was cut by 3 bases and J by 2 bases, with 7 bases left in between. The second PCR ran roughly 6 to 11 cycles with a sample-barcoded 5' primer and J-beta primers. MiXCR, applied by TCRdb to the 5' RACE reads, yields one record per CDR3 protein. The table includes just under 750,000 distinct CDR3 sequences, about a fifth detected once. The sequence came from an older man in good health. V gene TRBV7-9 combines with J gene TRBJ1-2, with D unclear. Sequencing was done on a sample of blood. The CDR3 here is CASSFLGNYGYTF. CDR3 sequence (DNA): TGTGCCAGCAGCTTTCTGGGGAACTATGGCTACACCTTC.